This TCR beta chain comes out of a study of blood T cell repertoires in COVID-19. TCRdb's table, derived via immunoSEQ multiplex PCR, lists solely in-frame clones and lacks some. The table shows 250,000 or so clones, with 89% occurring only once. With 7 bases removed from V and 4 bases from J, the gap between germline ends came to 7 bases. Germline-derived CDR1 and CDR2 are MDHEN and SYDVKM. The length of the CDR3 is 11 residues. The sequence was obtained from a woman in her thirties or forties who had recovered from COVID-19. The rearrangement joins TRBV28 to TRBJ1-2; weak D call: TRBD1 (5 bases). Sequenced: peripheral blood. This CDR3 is CASTRGYGYTF. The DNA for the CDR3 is TGTGCCAGCACTAGGGGCTATGGCTACACCTTC.